What follows describes a single T cell receptor beta chain. These data are taken from a study of blood T cell repertoires in COVID-19. About the research overall: Samples came from the United States, Italy and Spain, spanning acute and convalescent COVID-19. PBMCs, B-cell-depleted T cells, or T cells provided the cDNA or gDNA that made up the material.

Original processing notes: Reference gene primers were amplified, and this amplification served to estimate nucleated cell counts. Using immunoSEQ multiplex PCR, the repertoire was profiled, and TCRdb retains in-frame clones only, with some absent. V and J calls and clone size are given by that table; D and trimming were obtained from the DNA. Found here are around 80,000 clones, around three quarters of them singletons; the top ten hold about 5.7%. This sequence originates from a man aged 50-59 years with active or convalescent COVID-19. What was sequenced was peripheral blood.

This CDR3 is CASSPAPTGTSGRTDTQYF. The CDR3 region has the DNA TGCGCCAGCAGCCCCGCTCCAACCGGGACTAGCGGCCGCACAGATACGCAGTATTTT. The V call is TRBV5-1, the J call TRBJ2-3; 11 bases match TRBD2. Germline values: CDR1 SGHRS, CDR2 YFSETQ. The CDR3 is 19 residues long. J lost 1 base, V lost 4 bases, and 14 bases had no gene match.